Presented here are 29 T cell receptor beta chains from one specimen sequenced in a study of T cell repertoires in cytomegalovirus infection (dated by TCRdb to between 2019 and 2020). This sample was sequenced with an Illumina HiSeq 1500. TCRdb reanalyzed the raw reads on its own, using fastp at Q25 for trimming and MiXCR for clone calling, and kept in-frame beta chains. Every distinct CDR3 protein forms one entry, paired with its most common genes and DNA. This sample gives 680,000 or so distinct CDR3 sequences in total; 35% to 40% of them show up just once. The ten largest make up roughly 2.9% of the sample. Sequenced: PBMCs. Receptor source: a human donor in good health (CMV status not recorded). Some clones in this sample may be carry-over from other donors' samples.

V gene TRBV11-3 combines with J gene TRBJ1-2, with D possibly TRBD1 on 6 matching bases. CDR3 size: 15 residues. Deletions cut 4 bases from V and 4 bases from J, with 16 bases between. The V gene's germline CDR1 is SGHNT and CDR2 YENEEA. As DNA, the CDR3 is TGTGCCAGCAGCTCCGAAAGCGGGACAACCTATGGCTACACCTTC. Translation gives CASSSESGTTYGYTF.

The sample holds a few counts of this clonotype. The chain recombines TRBV6-4 with TRBJ2-1; 11 nucleotides agree with TRBD2. The junction had 6 bases not matched to a gene; V was cut back by 2 bases and J by 9 bases. The CDR3 contains 15 residues. Germline V CDR1 and CDR2: MRHNA, SNTAGT. In DNA form, the CDR3 reads TGTGCCAGCAGTGACCCGACTAGCGGGAATAGTGAGCAGTTCTTC. Translated, it gives CASSDPTSGNSEQFF.

As to this clonotype: A read error may account for a junction end that differs from germline. The V call is TRBV7-6, the J call TRBJ2-7; 8 bases map to TRBD1. The CDR3 is 15 residues long. CDR1 and CDR2 from the germline V gene are SGHVS and FNYEAQ. The CDR3, as DNA: TGTGCCAGCAGCTTAGGACAGGGGAGTGGGTACGGGCAGTACTTC. Amino acid sequence: CASSLGQGSGYGQYF.

This chain joins TRBV30 and TRBJ2-7; D might be TRBD1 or TRBD2, each matching 6 bases. Trimming cost V 3 bases and J 9 bases, with 15 bases left between them. This CDR3 has 12 amino acids. Germline CDR1 is GTSNPN and CDR2 is SVGIG (reference sequence). The CDR3 is CAWSEGGKVQYF. The CDR3 DNA sequence: TGTGCCTGGAGCGAGGGGGGCAAAGTGCAGTACTTC.

About this clonotype: Relative to the germline gene, one junction end is altered; a read error may explain this. The chain carries TRBV6-2 or TRBV6-3 and TRBJ1-6; perhaps TRBD1 as D (5 bases). This CDR3 has 13 amino acids. Germline values: CDR1 MNHEY, CDR2 SVGEGT. The CDR3 protein is CSSCRGEYSPLHF. The CDR3 nucleotides are TGTTCCAGCTGCCGAGGGGAGTATTCACCCCTCCACTTT.

This chain links TRBV19 with TRBJ2-1; weak D call: TRBD1 (6 bases). CDR1 and CDR2 from the germline V gene are LNHDA and SQIVND (reference sequence). This CDR3 comprises 18 residues. Between the trimmed V and J ends, which lost 1 base and 6 bases, there was a span of 22 bases. In nucleotides, the CDR3 is TGTGCCAGTAGTATAGGAGGTTACAGGGTCGGTGGGCTCAATGAGCAGTTCTTC. As protein: CASSIGGYRVGGLNEQFF.

The rearrangement uses TRBV19 and TRBJ2-1, with D possibly being TRBD1 (5 bases). V shed 6 bases and J shed 1 base, with 19 bases lying between them. Germline-derived CDR1 and CDR2 are LNHDA and SQIVND (reference sequence). This CDR3 is built from 17 residues. The CDR3 loop is CASRPFQGGSSYNEQFF. The CDR3 nucleotides read TGTGCCAGTAGGCCGTTTCAGGGTGGTAGTTCCTACAATGAGCAGTTCTTC.

In this sample, this clonotype turned up a few times. The J gene is TRBJ2-7, the V gene TRBV15; 7 bases are a match to TRBD2. Losses at the gene ends were 7 bases for V and 1 base for J; bases not matched to a gene: 10. Germline assignment: CDR1 LNHNV and CDR2 YYDKDF (reference sequence). This CDR3 is built from 15 residues. The CDR3 bases are TGTGCCACCAAAACGGGAGGCCAGAAATCCTACGAGCAGTACTTC. Translating gives CATKTGGQKSYEQYF.

This clonotype turned up a few times. This chain connects TRBV12-3 or TRBV12-4 to TRBJ2-7, with 7 bases fitting TRBD1. The CDR3 is 14 residues long. V trimming: 5 bases; J trimming: 7 bases; junction bases outside the gene matches: 11. In nucleotides, the CDR3 is TGTGCCAGCAGTCCAATCAGGGGGAGAGAGGAGCAGTACTTC. Its protein is CASSPIRGREEQYF.

In nucleotides, the CDR3 is TGTGCCAGCAGTTTTTACAGGGTGGGCGAGCAGTACTTC. Protein product: CASSFYRVGEQYF. This sequence joins TRBV28 and TRBJ2-7, with a possible D match to TRBD1 (6 bases). V was clipped by 3 bases and J by 6 bases, with 12 bases between them. This CDR3 region has 13 residues. Germline CDR1 and CDR2: MDHEN and SYDVKM.

Concerning this clonotype itself: Sequence at one end of the junction differs from germline and may be a read error. The chain uses TRBV7-2 and TRBJ2-5, with D perhaps matching TRBD1 (6 bases). The CDR3 spans 14 residues. Germline loops: CDR1 SGHTA, CDR2 FQGNSA. The CDR3 is CAISPRDIKETPYF. DNA for the CDR3: TGTGCCATCAGCCCGAGGGACATAAAAGAGACCCCGTACTTC.

A few counts support this clonotype. J is TRBJ2-1 and V is TRBV28; possibly TRBD2 for D (6 bases). The germline V and J ends were trimmed by 5 bases and 6 bases, with 14 bases remaining between them. The CDR3 spans 14 residues. Germline-derived CDR1 and CDR2 are MDHEN and SYDVKM. In nucleotides, the CDR3 is TGTGCCAGCAGTGAACTAGCAACCTTCAATGAGCAGTTCTTC. This sequence encodes CASSELATFNEQFF. Together with reference TRBV28 and TRBJ2-1, the CDR3 gives the full variable domain: DVKVTQSSRYLVKRTGEKVFLECVQDMDHENMFWYRQDPGLGLRLIYFSYDVKMKEKGDIPEGYSVSREKKERFSLILESASTNQTSMYLCASSELATFNEQFFGPGTRLTVL.

The CDR3 DNA is TGTGCCAGTATTATCTGGGACGTAAACTATGGCTACACCTTC. As protein: CASIIWDVNYGYTF. This rearrangement joins TRBV19 to TRBJ1-2; tentative D call: TRBD1 (5 bases). Trimming removed 7 bases at V and 2 bases at J, with 14 bases between. Germline CDR1 LNHDA, CDR2 SQIVND (reference sequence). This CDR3 spans 14 amino acids.

Regarding this clonotype: At one of its ends the junction is not consistent with the germline gene, which may arise from a read error. This chain joins TRBV20-1 and TRBJ2-7; D could derive from TRBD1 or TRBD2 (5 bases each). CDR1 and CDR2 (germline): DFQATT, SNEGSKA (reference sequence). The CDR3 consists of 14 residues. CDR3 residues: CSARESQGEGERYF. DNA for the CDR3: TGCAGTGCTAGAGAGTCCCAGGGAGAGGGCGAGCGGTACTTC.

This clonotype appeared once. V gene TRBV20-1 combines with J gene TRBJ2-7; 8 bases are a match to TRBD1. The CDR3 contains 12 residues. Per germline, CDR1 DFQATT and CDR2 SNEGSKA (reference sequence). V trimming: 4 bases; J trimming: 5 bases; junction bases outside the gene matches: 4. The CDR3 DNA is TGCAGTGCTACTGACAGGGGAAACGAGCAGTACTTC. It translates to CSATDRGNEQYF.

The chain is built from TRBV5-1 and TRBJ1-6, with a possible D match to TRBD1 (6 bases). The CDR3 has 15 amino acids. Deletions cut 1 base from V and 9 bases from J, with 14 bases between. The V gene's germline CDR1 is SGHRS and CDR2 YFSETQ. CDR3 DNA sequence: TGCGCCAGCAGCTTGTCCGTCAGGGGAGGTTCACCCCTCCACTTT. It translates to CASSLSVRGGSPLHF.

In this sample, this clonotype turned up a few times. CDR3 bases: TGCGCCAGCAGCCGACTAGCGGGAGCCCAAGAGACCCAGTACTTC. The encoded protein is CASSRLAGAQETQYF. The gene calls are TRBV5-1 and TRBJ2-5, with 12 bases lining up with TRBD2. V gave up 4 bases and J gave up 1 base; unmatched junction bases: 2. Germline V gene sequence: CDR1 SGHRS, CDR2 YFSETQ. CDR3 length: 15 residues.

This chain links TRBV12-3 or TRBV12-4 with TRBJ2-2; D might be TRBD2 (6 bases). V lost 3 bases, J lost 6 bases, and 11 bases lay in between. This CDR3 contains 14 residues. CDR3 loop: CASSFVPGAGELFF. The CDR3 DNA reads as TGTGCCAGCAGTTTCGTCCCGGGGGCCGGGGAGCTGTTTTTT.

This clonotype has only a few counts. The rearrangement joins TRBV6-1 to TRBJ2-7, with 12 bases lining up with TRBD2. This CDR3 contains 14 residues. V lost 10 bases to trimming and J lost 0 bases; unmatched junction nucleotides: 4. Germline loops: CDR1 MNHNS, CDR2 SASEGT. The CDR3 sequence: CATSSGRASYEQYF. CDR3 bases: TGTGCCACCTCTAGCGGGAGGGCCTCCTACGAGCAGTACTTC.

The sample holds a few counts of this clonotype. The chain uses TRBV24-1 and TRBJ2-1, with 10 bases that match TRBD2. This CDR3 region has 21 residues. Germline CDR1 is KGHDR and CDR2 is SFDVKD. Trimming cost V 5 bases and J 0 bases; bases outside gene matches: 18. DNA for the CDR3: TGTGCCACCAGTGCCACCAGGACTAGCGGAGTTCTCATGGGCTCCTACAATGAGCAGTTCTTC. This translates into CATSATRTSGVLMGSYNEQFF.

About this clonotype: A much larger clone lies one base from this, so it may be a read error. This chain joins TRBV11-2 and TRBJ1-1, with D unclear. CDR3 size: 11 residues. Deletions cut 4 bases from V and 7 bases from J, with 7 bases between. CDR1 is SGHAT and CDR2 is FQNNGV in the germline V gene. CDR3 sequence: CASSYRIEAFF. In DNA, the CDR3 is TGTGCCAGCAGCTATCGGATTGAAGCTTTCTTT. The entire variable domain, with the rest obtained from reference TRBV11-2 and TRBJ1-1, is as follows: EAGVAQSPRYKIIEKRQSVAFWCNPISGHATLYWYQQILGQGPKLLIQFQNNGVVDDSQLPKDRFSAERLKGVDSTLKIQPAKLEDSAVYLCASSYRIEAFFGQGTRLTVV.

This clonotype turned up a few times. This chain joins TRBV12-3 or TRBV12-4 and TRBJ1-4; TRBD1 matches at 10 bases. The CDR3 spans 15 residues. Trimming cost V 7 bases and J 4 bases; bases outside gene matches: 6. CDR3 coding DNA: TGTGCCAGCACCCCGGGACAGGGGAATAATGAAAAACTGTTTTTT. It is translated as CASTPGQGNNEKLFF.

This clonotype was seen a handful of times. V and J are TRBV28 and TRBJ2-2, with TRBD1 matching over 8 bases. The V and J ends lost 6 bases and 6 bases, in that order; junction bases with no gene match: 6. CDR1 and CDR2 (germline): MDHEN, SYDVKM. There are 14 residues in the CDR3. CDR3 DNA sequence: TGTGCCAGCAGGACTGAGACAGGGGCCGGGGAGCTGTTTTTT. Translating it yields CASRTETGAGELFF.

This clonotype was observed a few times. This chain uses TRBV27 with TRBJ2-7; TRBD2 might be the D (6 bases). The CDR3 is 14 residues long. The germline CDR1 and CDR2 sequences are MNHEY and SMNVEV (reference sequence). Trimming cost V 11 bases and J 2 bases, with 19 bases left between them. The CDR3 reads CALKPRASAYEQYF. The CDR3 bases are TGTGCCCTCAAACCGAGGGCTAGCGCCTACGAGCAGTACTTC.

V gene TRBV28 combines with J gene TRBJ2-3, with a possible D match to TRBD2 (7 bases). Between the trimmed V and J ends, which lost 4 bases and 5 bases, there was a span of 16 bases. This CDR3 region has 15 residues. The germline V gene has CDR1 MDHEN and CDR2 SYDVKM. CDR3 sequence: CASSSPPGGIDTQYF. CDR3 in DNA: TGTGCCAGCAGTTCCCCGCCGGGGGGCATAGATACGCAGTATTTT.

Notes on this clonotype: Likely a read error: the CDR3 ends without its conserved phenylalanine or tryptophan. The rearrangement links TRBV7-6 to TRBJ1-2; D unresolved. In germline, CDR1 is SGHVS, CDR2 FNYEAQ. This CDR3 is built from 14 residues. The ends were cut back, 2 bases at V and 2 bases at J, with 9 bases in the middle. The CDR3 region is CASSLLGGNYGYTL. Here the CDR3 DNA reads TGTGCCAGCAGCTTATTGGGCGGAAACTATGGCTACACCTTA.

The rearrangement joins TRBV3-1 to TRBJ2-2; no definite D call. This CDR3 contains 14 residues. Trimming removed 4 bases at V and 5 bases at J, with 11 bases between. Per the germline V gene, CDR1 is LGHDT and CDR2 is YNNKEL (reference sequence). For the CDR3, the DNA is TGTGCCAGCAGCCCCAGGATAGAAACCGGGGAGCTGTTTTTT. Its translation: CASSPRIETGELFF. Drawing the rest from reference TRBV3-1 and TRBJ2-2, the complete variable domain is DTAVSQTPKYLVTQMGNDKSIKCEQNLGHDTMYWYKQDSKKFLKIMFSYNNKELIINETVPNRFSPKSPDKAHLNLHINSLELGDSAVYFCASSPRIETGELFFGEGSRLTVL.

This clonotype has only a few counts. This chain joins TRBV27 and TRBJ2-6; the D call may be TRBD1 or TRBD2 (6 bases each). The CDR3 is 18 amino acids. CDR1 and CDR2 (germline): MNHEY, SMNVEV (reference sequence). V was shortened by 6 bases and J by 0 bases, with 18 bases between the two germline ends. The DNA for the CDR3 is TGTGCCAGCAGACCAATGCGGGACACGAACTCTGGGGCCAACGTCCTGACTTTC. Encoded protein: CASRPMRDTNSGANVLTF.

This clonotype was picked up many times. The V call is TRBV28, the J call TRBJ1-1, with no clear D. V lost 6 bases, J lost 6 bases, and 8 bases lay in between. Germline CDR1 MDHEN, CDR2 SYDVKM. The CDR3 sequence is 11 residues long. The CDR3 sequence is CASSLGPEAFF. The CDR3, as DNA: TGTGCCAGCAGCTTAGGTCCTGAAGCTTTCTTT.